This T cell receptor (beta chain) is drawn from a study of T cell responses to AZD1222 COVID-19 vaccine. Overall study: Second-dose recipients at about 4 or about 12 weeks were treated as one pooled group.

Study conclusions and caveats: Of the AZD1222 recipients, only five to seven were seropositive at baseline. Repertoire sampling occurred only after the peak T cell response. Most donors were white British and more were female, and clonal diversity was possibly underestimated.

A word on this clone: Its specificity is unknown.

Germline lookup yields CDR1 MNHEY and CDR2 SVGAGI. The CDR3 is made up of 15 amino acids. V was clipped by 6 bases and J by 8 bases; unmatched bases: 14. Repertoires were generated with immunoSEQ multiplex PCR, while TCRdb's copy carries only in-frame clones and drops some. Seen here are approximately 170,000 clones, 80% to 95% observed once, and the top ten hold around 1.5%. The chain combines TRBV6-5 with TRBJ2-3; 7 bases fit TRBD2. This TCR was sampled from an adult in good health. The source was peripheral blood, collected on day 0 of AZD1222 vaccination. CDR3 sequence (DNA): TGTGCCAGCAGCGGACTGGCACTAGCGTTAGGTACGCAGTATTTT. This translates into CASSGLALALGTQYF.